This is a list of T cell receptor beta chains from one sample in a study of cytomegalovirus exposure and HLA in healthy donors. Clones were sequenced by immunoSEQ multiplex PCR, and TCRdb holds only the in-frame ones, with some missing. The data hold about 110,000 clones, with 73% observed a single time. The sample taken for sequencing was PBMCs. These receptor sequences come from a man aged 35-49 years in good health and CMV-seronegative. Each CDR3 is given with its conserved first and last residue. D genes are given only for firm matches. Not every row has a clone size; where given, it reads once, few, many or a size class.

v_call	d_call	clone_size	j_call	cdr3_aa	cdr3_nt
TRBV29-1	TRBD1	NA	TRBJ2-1	CSVPRRDRGPNEQFF	TGCAGCGTTCCACGCCGGGACAGGGGCCCCAATGAGCAGTTCTTC
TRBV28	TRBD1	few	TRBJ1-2	CASTGTGREGDYGYTF	TGTGCCAGCACGGGGACAGGGAGGGAAGGGGACTATGGCTACACCTTC
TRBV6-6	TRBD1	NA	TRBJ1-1	CASSWGTGANTEAFF	TGTGCCAGCAGTTGGGGGACAGGGGCTAACACTGAAGCTTTCTTT
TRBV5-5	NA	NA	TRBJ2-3	CASSLFVTNGDTQYF	TGTGCCAGCAGCTTGTTTGTCACTAATGGGGATACGCAGTATTTT
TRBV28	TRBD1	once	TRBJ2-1	CASSLPGQPPEQFF	TGTGCCAGCAGTCTCCCGGGACAGCCCCCAGAGCAGTTCTTC
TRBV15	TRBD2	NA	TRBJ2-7	CATSSGGGIVGFEQYF	TGTGCCACCAGCAGTGGCGGGGGGATTGTGGGGTTCGAGCAGTACTTC
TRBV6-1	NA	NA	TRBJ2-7	CASNPGTVTYEQYF	TGTGCCAGCAACCCCGGGACTGTTACCTACGAGCAGTACTTC
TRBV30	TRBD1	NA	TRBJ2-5	CAFDRGPETQYF	TGTGCCTTTGACAGGGGGCCGGAGACCCAGTACTTC
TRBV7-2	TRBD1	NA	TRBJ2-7	CASSLPQLRGQGLTYEQYF	TGTGCCAGCAGCTTACCCCAACTAAGGGGACAGGGGCTTACCTACGAGCAGTACTTC
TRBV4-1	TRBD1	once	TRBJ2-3	CASSQGRTGGWVDTQYF	TGCGCCAGCAGCCAAGGGAGGACAGGGGGCTGGGTAGATACGCAGTATTTT
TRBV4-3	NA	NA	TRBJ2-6	CASSQDPGLGGSGANVLTF	TGCGCCAGCAGCCAAGATCCTGGGCTAGGGGGCTCTGGGGCCAACGTCCTGACTTTC
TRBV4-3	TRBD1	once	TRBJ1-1	CASSLDRGPNTEAFF	TGCGCCAGCAGCCTGGACAGGGGACCGAACACTGAAGCTTTCTTT
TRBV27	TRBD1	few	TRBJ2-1	CASSPRTGGFSSYNEQFF	TGTGCCAGCAGCCCGAGGACAGGGGGTTTTTCTTCCTACAATGAGCAGTTCTTC
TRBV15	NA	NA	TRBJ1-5	CATGGVTVPGQPQHF	TGTGCCACGGGGGGTGTGACAGTGCCCGGTCAGCCCCAGCATTTT
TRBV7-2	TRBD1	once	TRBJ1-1	CASIPTGSFRAFF	TGTGCCAGCATCCCGACAGGGAGCTTTAGAGCTTTCTTT
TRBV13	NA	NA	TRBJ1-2	CASSSRGPGNIYGYTF	TGTGCCAGCAGCTCCCGAGGTCCAGGGAACATCTATGGCTACACCTTC
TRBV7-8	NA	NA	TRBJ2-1	CASSTRTGNNEQFF	TGTGCCAGCAGCACCCGAACAGGGAACAATGAGCAGTTCTTC